The T cell receptor beta chain described here comes from a study of cytomegalovirus exposure and HLA in healthy donors. 13 Jbeta primers and 60 Vbeta primers were used for the PCR. Generated by immunoSEQ multiplex PCR, the TCRdb table keeps only in-frame clones and is missing some. The sample's table shows approximately 210,000 clones. Germline V gene data show CDR1 as MNHNS and CDR2 as SASEGT. CDR3 length: 15 residues. The rearrangement links TRBV6-1 to TRBJ2-5, with 10 bases fitting TRBD2. The DNA end is a closer match to TRBJ2-7, so the J assignment may be wrong. Material: PBMCs. The clonotype originates from a woman aged 30 to 39 in good health and CMV-seropositive. The CDR3 DNA is TGTGCCAGCAGTGAAGCTAGCGGGGGGCCCTACGAGCAGTACTTC. This codes for CASSEASGGPYEQYF.